A selection of T cell receptor beta chains follows, all from one sample in a study of T-cell memory formation after mild COVID-19. Using its own MiXCR run on the 5' RACE reads, TCRdb lists one record per CDR3 protein. The repertoire holds around 530,000 distinct CDR3 sequences, with 20% to 25% as singletons. Sequencing was carried out using PBMCs or a T cell subset sorted from them (not recorded which). The receptors come from an adult woman who had mild COVID-19 (a few samples of this study predate the infection). Cell type and time point are not known. Both conserved end residues are part of each CDR3. D genes are given only for firm matches. Expanded clones are given a class, and other clones once, few, many or no size at all.

>TRBV11-2|TRBJ2-7|-|few
TGTGCCAGCAGCCACCAACCCCCCTACGAGCAGTACTTC
CASSHQPPYEQYF
>TRBV12-3/TRBV12-4|TRBJ2-5|TRBD2|few
TGTGCCAGCAGTTTAGAAGGGACTAGCGGGAGTGAGACCCAGTACTTC
CASSLEGTSGSETQYF
>TRBV5-4|TRBJ2-5|TRBD2|few
TGTGCCAGCAGCGCCGGGGGGGTAAGACAAGAGACCCAGTACTTC
CASSAGGVRQETQYF
>TRBV5-1|TRBJ1-1|-|-
TGCGCCAGCAGACAACAGGGAAGTTCCACTGAAGCTTTCTTT
CASRQQGSSTEAFF
>TRBV4-2|TRBJ2-5|TRBD2|-
TGTGCCAGCAGCCAAGATTTTGGGCAGCGGGGGATCGCCCAAGAGACCCAGTACTTC
CASSQDFGQRGIAQETQYF
>TRBV7-9|TRBJ1-3|-|-
TGTGCCAGCAGAGAAGGGTCTGGAAACACCATATATTTT
CASREGSGNTIYF
>TRBV12-3/TRBV12-4|TRBJ2-3|-|-
TGTGCCAGCAGTTTAGCGCCAAGATCAGATACGCAGTATTTT
CASSLAPRSDTQYF
>TRBV24-1|TRBJ2-7|-|few
TGTGCCACCAGTGCGGCAGGGGCCCACGAGCAGTACTTC
CATSAAGAHEQYF
>TRBV7-3|TRBJ2-1|TRBD1|-
TGTGCCAGCAGCTTAGTGGACAGGGATCACAATGAGCAGTTCTTC
CASSLVDRDHNEQFF
>TRBV27|TRBJ1-1|-|-
TGTGCCAGCAGTTCAACGGACGGGTTGAACACTGAAGCTTTCTTT
CASSSTDGLNTEAFF
>TRBV11-2|TRBJ2-5|-|once
TGTGCCAGCATCAATCCGGCACGCGGTCAAGAGACCCAGTACTTC
CASINPARGQETQYF
>TRBV6-1|TRBJ2-5|-|-
TGTGCCAGCAGTGAACAAGGGTCAGAGACCCAGTACTTC
CASSEQGSETQYF
>TRBV7-9|TRBJ1-1|-|-
TGTGCCAGCAGCGAGCAGAGGGGGGTACCGAACACTGAAGCTTTCTTT
CASSEQRGVPNTEAFF
>TRBV20-1|TRBJ1-3|-|-
TGCAGTGCTAGAGATTGGGACTCTGGAAACACCATATATTTT
CSARDWDSGNTIYF
>TRBV10-3|TRBJ2-1|TRBD1|-
TGTGCCATCAGTGGGACAGGTGATGAGCAGTTCTTC
CAISGTGDEQFF
>TRBV6-2/TRBV6-3|TRBJ2-2|TRBD1|few
TGTGCCAGCAGTTCTGACAGGGCGGGGAACACCGGGGAGCTGTTTTTT
CASSSDRAGNTGELFF
>TRBV3-1|TRBJ2-2|TRBD1|-
TGTGCCAGCAGCACCGGGACAGGGGGGATCGGGGAGCTGTTTTTT
CASSTGTGGIGELFF
>TRBV13|TRBJ1-5|TRBD1|-
TGTGCCAGCAGCCTGGGACAGCAAAATCAGCCCCAGCATTTT
CASSLGQQNQPQHF
>TRBV20-1|TRBJ1-4|TRBD1|few
TGCAGTGCTAGCCTAGACAGGGTAAAACTGTTTTTT
CSASLDRVKLFF